This TCR beta chain was found in a study of blood T cell repertoires in COVID-19. Produced via immunoSEQ multiplex PCR; TCRdb's table is partial and in-frame only. The sample shows about 220,000 clones, approximately 81% of them seen only once. This CDR3 contains 14 residues. CDR1 SNHLY and CDR2 FYNNEI come from the germline V gene. V lost 11 bases and J lost 5, with 21 bases in between. The TCR sequence derives from a man in his thirties or forties with active or convalescent COVID-19. Sequencing was performed on peripheral blood. V usage is TRBV2 and J usage is TRBJ1-1; tentatively, D is TRBD1 (5 bases). DNA for the CDR3: TGTGCCTCAAAACAGGACCCCCGGACGACTGAAGCTTTCTTT. It is translated as CASKQDPRTTEAFF. The full variable domain, with the rest looked up from reference TRBV2 and TRBJ1-1, is EPEVTQTPSHQVTQMGQEVILRCVPISNHLYFYWYRQILGQKVEFLVSFYNNEISEKSEIFDDQFSVERPDGSNFTLKIRSTKLEDSAMYFCASKQDPRTTEAFFGQGTRLTVV.